This paragraph reports one TCR beta chain. This clonotype was observed at least ten times. Its antigen remains undetermined. No per-base quality is available; no much larger clone lies one base away. The sample is drawn from a study of CD8 T cells in ankylosing spondylitis (dated by TCRdb to the late 2010s). Looking at the study overall: T cell receptor beta repertoires were profiled in healthy donors and ankylosing spondylitis patients so that disease-linked TCR variants could be found. The full study cohort comprised about 23 ankylosing spondylitis patients and 110 or so healthy donors. Peripheral blood was sampled, and synovial fluid was additionally collected from ankylosing spondylitis patients.

Broad study findings and their caveats: A CD8+ phenotype was shown by the disease-linked clones, which were found at relatively low frequencies in peripheral blood. A TCR beta motif of 7 or 8 highly homologous amino acid variants appeared characteristic of blood from ankylosing spondylitis patients. Some TCR beta motif variants had previously been reported in synovial fluid and blood of reactive arthritis patients, which suggested common disease-initiation mechanisms. The disease-linked clones were reported to be significantly enriched in matched synovial fluid samples from ankylosing spondylitis patients.

Measured from the cysteine to the phenylalanine, the CDR3 is 16 residues long. Only CDR3 DNA remains: 48 bases, in frame from the first base. As encoded in the germline V gene (reference sequence), CDR1 is DFQATT while CDR2 is SNEGSKA. V loses 0 bases at its end and J loses 7 bases; junction bases beyond the gene matches: 6. Instrument on record: Illumina HiSeq 2500. Quantitative 5'-RACE with molecular barcodes was used to prepare TCR beta libraries. The source study handled its data this way. A new computational method, built on a probabilistic model of VDJ rearrangement, was used to identify disease-linked TCR variants. TCRdb applied fastp at Q25 and MiXCR to the public reads, then kept only in-frame beta chains. Every distinct CDR3 protein forms one entry, paired with its most common genes and DNA. TCRdb's processing, not the study's, gives the V and J calls here. The sample table contains roughly 230,000 distinct CDR3 sequences; only one count was recorded for more than 9% of them. About 3% of the sample is in the top ten clones.

The sequence was collected from a male donor with ankylosing spondylitis or in good health (not recorded which). In this chain, TRBV20-1 is recombined with TRBJ1-6; 10 bases in the junction line up with TRBD1. Sequenced input: blood, either unsorted or a sorted T cell fraction (not recorded which). In nucleotides, the sequence is TGCAGTGCTAGAGATCGGCGGGACAGGGGAAATTCACCCCTCCACTTT. Its protein reads: CSARDRRDRGNSPLHF.